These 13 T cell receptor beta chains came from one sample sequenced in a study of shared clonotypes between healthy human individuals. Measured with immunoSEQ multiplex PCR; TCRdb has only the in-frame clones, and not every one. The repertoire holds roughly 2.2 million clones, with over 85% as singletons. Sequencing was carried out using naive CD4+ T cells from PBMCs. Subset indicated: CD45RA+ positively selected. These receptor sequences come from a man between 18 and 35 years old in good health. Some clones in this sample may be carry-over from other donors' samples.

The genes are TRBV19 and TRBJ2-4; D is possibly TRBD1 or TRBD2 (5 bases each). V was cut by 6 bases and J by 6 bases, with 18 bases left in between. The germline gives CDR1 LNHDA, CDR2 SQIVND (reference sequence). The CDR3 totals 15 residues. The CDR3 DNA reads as TGTGCCAGTAGACAGACCGGGGCCGCGGGAAACATTCAGTACTTC. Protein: CASRQTGAAGNIQYF.

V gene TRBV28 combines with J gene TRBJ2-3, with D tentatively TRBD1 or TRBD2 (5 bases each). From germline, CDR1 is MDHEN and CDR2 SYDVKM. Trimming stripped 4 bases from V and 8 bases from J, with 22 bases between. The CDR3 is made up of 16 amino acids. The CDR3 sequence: CASSSSLGDMSATQYF. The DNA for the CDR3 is TGTGCCAGCAGTTCCTCTCTGGGGGATATGTCTGCTACGCAGTATTTT.

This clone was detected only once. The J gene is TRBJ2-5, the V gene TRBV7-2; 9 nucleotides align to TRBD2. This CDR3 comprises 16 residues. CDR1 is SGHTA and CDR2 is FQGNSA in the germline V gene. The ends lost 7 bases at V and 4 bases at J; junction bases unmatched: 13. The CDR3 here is CASTRRGLAGLETQYF. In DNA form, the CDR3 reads TGTGCCAGCACCCGACGCGGGCTAGCGGGGTTAGAGACCCAGTACTTC.

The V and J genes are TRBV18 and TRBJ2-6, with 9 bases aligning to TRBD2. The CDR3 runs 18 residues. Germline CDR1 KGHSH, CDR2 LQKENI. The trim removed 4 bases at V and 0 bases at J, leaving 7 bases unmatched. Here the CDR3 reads CASSLGTSRHSGANVLTF. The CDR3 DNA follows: TGTGCCAGCTCACTAGGGACTAGCAGGCACTCTGGGGCCAACGTCCTGACTTTC.

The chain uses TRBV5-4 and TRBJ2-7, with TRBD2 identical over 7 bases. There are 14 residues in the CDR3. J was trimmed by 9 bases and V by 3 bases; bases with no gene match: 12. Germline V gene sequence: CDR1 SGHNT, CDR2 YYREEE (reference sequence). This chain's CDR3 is CASSSGLGIIGQYF. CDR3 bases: TGTGCCAGCAGCTCAGGACTAGGGATAATCGGGCAGTACTTC.

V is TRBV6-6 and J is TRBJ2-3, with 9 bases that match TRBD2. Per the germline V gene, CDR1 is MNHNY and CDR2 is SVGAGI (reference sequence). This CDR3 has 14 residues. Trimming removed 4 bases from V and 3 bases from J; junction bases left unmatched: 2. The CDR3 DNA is TGTGCCAGCAGTTTTAGCGGGAGTACAGATACGCAGTATTTT. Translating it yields CASSFSGSTDTQYF.

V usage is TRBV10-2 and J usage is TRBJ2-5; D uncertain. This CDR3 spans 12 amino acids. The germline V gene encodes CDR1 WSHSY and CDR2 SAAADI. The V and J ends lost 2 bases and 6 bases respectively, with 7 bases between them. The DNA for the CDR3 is TGCGCCAGCAGTGAGCCTAGGCAGACCCAGTACTTC. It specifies CASSEPRQTQYF.

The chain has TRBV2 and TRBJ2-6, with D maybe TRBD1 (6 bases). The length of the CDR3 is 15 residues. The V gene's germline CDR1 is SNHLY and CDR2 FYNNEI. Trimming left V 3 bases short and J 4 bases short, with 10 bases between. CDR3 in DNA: TGTGCCAGCAGTGATAGGGGGTACGGGGCCAACGTCCTGACTTTC. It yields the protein CASSDRGYGANVLTF.

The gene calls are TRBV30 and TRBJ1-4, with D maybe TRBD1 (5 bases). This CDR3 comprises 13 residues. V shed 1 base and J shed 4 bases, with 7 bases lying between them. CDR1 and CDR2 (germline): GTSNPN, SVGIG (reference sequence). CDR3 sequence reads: CAWSEQVNEKLFF. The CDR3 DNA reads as TGTGCCTGGAGTGAACAGGTTAATGAAAAACTGTTTTTT. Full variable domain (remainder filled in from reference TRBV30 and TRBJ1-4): SQTIHQWPATLVQPVGSPLSLECTVEGTSNPNLYWYRQAAGRGLQLLFYSVGIGQISSEVPQNLSASRPQDRQFILSSKKLLLSDSGFYLCAWSEQVNEKLFFGSGTQLSVL.

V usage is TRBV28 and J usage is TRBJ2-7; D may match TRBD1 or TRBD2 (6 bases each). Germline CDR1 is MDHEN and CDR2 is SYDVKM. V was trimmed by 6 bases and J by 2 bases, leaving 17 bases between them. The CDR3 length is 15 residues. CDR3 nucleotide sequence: TGTGCCAGCAGGCTCAGCCTTAGGGGGGCCTACGAGCAGTACTTC. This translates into CASRLSLRGAYEQYF.

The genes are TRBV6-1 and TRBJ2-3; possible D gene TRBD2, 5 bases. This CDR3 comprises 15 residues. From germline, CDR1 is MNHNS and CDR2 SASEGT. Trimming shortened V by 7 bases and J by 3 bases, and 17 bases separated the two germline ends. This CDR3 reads CASTGGPFGTDTQYF. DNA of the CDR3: TGTGCCAGCACGGGCGGGCCCTTTGGGACAGATACGCAGTATTTT.

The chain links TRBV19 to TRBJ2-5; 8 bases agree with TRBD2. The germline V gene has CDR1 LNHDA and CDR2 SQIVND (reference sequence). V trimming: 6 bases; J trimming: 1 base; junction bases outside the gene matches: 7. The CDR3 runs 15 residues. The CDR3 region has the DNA TGTGCCAGTAGCCTAGATACTAGCGGCCAAGAGACCCAGTACTTC. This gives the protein CASSLDTSGQETQYF.

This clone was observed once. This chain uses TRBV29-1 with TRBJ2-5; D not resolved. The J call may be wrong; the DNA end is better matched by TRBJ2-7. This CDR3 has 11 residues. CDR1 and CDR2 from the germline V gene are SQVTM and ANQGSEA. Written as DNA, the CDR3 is TGCAGCGTCCGCGCAACGTCCGAGCAGTACTTC. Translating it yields CSVRATSEQYF.